This TCR beta chain stems from a study of PD-1 blockade in mismatch repair-deficient tumors. Study information: Patients had about 13 mismatch repair-deficient cancer types and were previously treated and progressing. The study, taken as a whole, reports: Tumor-resident clones, often undetectable pretreatment in blood, expanded then contracted after pembrolizumab.

Trimming took off 3 bases at V and 10 bases at J, with 21 bases between the two ends. Per germline, CDR1 MNHNS and CDR2 SASEGT. The length of the CDR3 is 16 residues. A remark on this clone: Its specificity is not known.

Sequencing was performed with immunoSEQ multiplex PCR; in TCRdb, only in-frame clones are kept and a portion is missing. The repertoire has 40,000 to 60,000 clones, under 85% of them found once; the top ten carry 3% to 4%. Mismatch repair deficiency was confirmed in all patients, by PCR or immunohistochemistry. The TCR-sequenced patients were three responders to pembrolizumab. The chain uses TRBV6-1 and TRBJ1-4; D is unresolved. The material sequenced was PBMCs, taken before pembrolizumab treatment. This receptor was obtained from an adult with mismatch repair-deficient cancer. This CDR3 is CASSDQNPRTAGKLFF. CDR3 DNA sequence: TGTGCCAGCAGTGACCAAAACCCCCGGACTGCGGGAAAACTGTTTTTT.